Here is one T cell receptor beta chain with its context. Per the original methods: Nucleated cell counts were estimated from reference gene primer amplification. Only in-frame clones appear in the TCRdb table, and some are missing; sequencing was by immunoSEQ multiplex PCR. D and trimming were read from the DNA, whereas the V and J calls and clone size are those reported in that table. Among 11,000 to 15,000 clones, 80% to 90% were seen once, and the ten largest hold roughly 2.9%. Germline V CDR1 and CDR2: SGHDT, YYEEEE. With 4 bases clipped from V and 7 bases from J, the junction kept 7 bases outside the gene matches. The CDR3 extends over 13 amino acids. The sample comes from a study of blood T cell repertoires in COVID-19. The overall study: The study drew acute and convalescent COVID-19 samples from the United States, Italy and Spain. T cells, B-cell-depleted T cells, or PBMCs supplied cDNA or gDNA.

This chain joins TRBV5-6 and TRBJ1-2; 7 bases align to TRBD1. Sequencing was carried out using peripheral blood. This receptor was identified in a human donor in a cohort sampled during active COVID-19. The DNA of the CDR3 is TGTGCCAGCAGCGAAACAGGGGTGGTTGGCTACACCTTC. It encodes CASSETGVVGYTF.